This T cell receptor (beta chain) came from a study of blood T cells in healthy people across ages. This clonotype has just a few counts. Its antigen is currently unknown. Study outcomes and limitations: Age advanced and TCR beta diversity per million T cells fell, roughly linearly.

The length of the CDR3 is 13 residues. In germline, CDR1 is SGHRS, CDR2 YFSETQ. After removal of 4 bases from V and 7 bases from J, the junction contained 7 bases not matched to a gene. For the second PCR, which ran for roughly 7 to 11 cycles, a sample-barcoded 5' primer and a J-beta primer mix were used. MiXCR, applied by TCRdb to the 5' RACE reads, yields one record per CDR3 protein. The sample lists around 1,100,000 distinct CDR3 sequences, about two fifths occurring once. This TCR was sampled from a young man in good health. The chain carries TRBV5-1 and TRBJ1-1, with TRBD1 identical over 7 bases. The sequenced sample was blood. The chain's CDR3 is CASSVGTASEAFF. CDR3 sequence (DNA): TGCGCCAGCAGCGTTGGGACAGCCAGTGAAGCTTTCTTT.